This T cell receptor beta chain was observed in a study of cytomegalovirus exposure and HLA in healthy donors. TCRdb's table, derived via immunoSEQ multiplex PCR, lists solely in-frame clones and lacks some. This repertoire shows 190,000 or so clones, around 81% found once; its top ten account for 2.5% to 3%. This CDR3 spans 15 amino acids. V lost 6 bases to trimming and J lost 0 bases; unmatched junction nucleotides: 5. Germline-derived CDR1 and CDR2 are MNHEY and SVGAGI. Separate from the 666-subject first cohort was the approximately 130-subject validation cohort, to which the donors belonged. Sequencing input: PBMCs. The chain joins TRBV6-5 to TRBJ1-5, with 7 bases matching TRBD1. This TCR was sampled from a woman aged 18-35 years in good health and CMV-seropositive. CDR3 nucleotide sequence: TGTGCCAGCAGCAGGACAGGAGATAGCAATCAGCCCCAGCATTTT. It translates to CASSRTGDSNQPQHF.